The T cell receptor beta chain described here comes from a study of shared T cell receptors in the human thymus. Sequencing used immunoSEQ multiplex PCR; TCRdb keeps in-frame clones, though not all of them. The table includes 500,000 to 850,000 clones, around 87% detected once. The germline V and J ends were trimmed by 5 bases and 0 bases, with 13 bases remaining between them. This CDR3 region has 16 residues. The V gene's germline CDR1 is MNHEY and CDR2 SMNVEV (reference sequence). The same specimen was also included in a second study, on human thymus T cells. From that report: All donors were healthy Finnish infants who were undergoing corrective surgery to treat congenital heart defects. Resections from corrective heart surgery supplied the thymus tissue. The authors found apparently biased V and J gene usage in thymic and blood repertoires. Unrelated individuals had highly overlapping thymic repertoires, as reported in related research.

The specimen was thymocytes. This receptor was taken from a boy younger than two with a congenital heart defect. The chain couples TRBV27 to TRBJ2-2; TRBD2 is a possible D gene (5 bases). The chain's CDR3 is CASSTSGLSNTGELFF. The CDR3 DNA reads TGTGCCAGCAGTACCTCAGGACTCTCGAACACCGGGGAGCTGTTTTTT.